The rows below give T cell receptor beta chains drawn from one sample of a study of early T cells in non-severe SARS-CoV-2 infection. TCRdb reprocessed the 5' RACE reads via MiXCR and lists one record per CDR3 protein. The table has 40,000 or so distinct CDR3 sequences, approximately 7.9% seen once; the top ten hold 9.5% to 15%. Sequenced material: whole blood, taken at baseline. These receptors were obtained from an adult who was a healthcare worker with PCR-confirmed SARS-CoV-2 infection or an uninfected control (not recorded which). Both conserved end residues are part of each CDR3. A D gene is named only where the DNA matches it firmly. Rows may omit the clone size; those that give it use once, few, many or a size class.

j_call: TRBJ2-3; clone_size: NA; v_call: TRBV4-3; cdr3_length: 16; d_call: NA; cdr3_aa: CASSQDVRVYTDTQYF; cdr3_nt: TGCGCCAGCAGCCAAGATGTCAGGGTTTATACAGATACGCAGTATTTT
j_call: TRBJ1-4; clone_size: NA; v_call: TRBV5-6; cdr3_length: 15; d_call: NA; cdr3_aa: CASSRAGITNEKLFF; cdr3_nt: TGTGCCAGCAGCCGAGCAGGGATAACTAATGAAAAACTGTTTTTT
j_call: TRBJ1-1; clone_size: many; v_call: TRBV20-1; cdr3_length: 12; d_call: NA; cdr3_aa: CSAQQGNTEAFF; cdr3_nt: TGCAGTGCGCAACAGGGAAACACTGAAGCTTTCTTT
j_call: TRBJ2-6; clone_size: few; v_call: TRBV11-3; cdr3_length: 17; d_call: TRBD1; cdr3_aa: CASGTGDSSSGANVLTF; cdr3_nt: TGTGCCAGCGGGACCGGGGACAGTTCCTCTGGGGCCAACGTCCTGACTTTC
j_call: TRBJ2-1; clone_size: few; v_call: TRBV10-3; cdr3_length: 14; d_call: NA; cdr3_aa: CAISDSDRYNEQFF; cdr3_nt: TGTGCCATCAGTGACTCCGACCGGTACAATGAGCAGTTCTTC
j_call: TRBJ2-1; clone_size: NA; v_call: TRBV15; cdr3_length: 15; d_call: TRBD1; cdr3_aa: CATSRAGTGFYEQFF; cdr3_nt: TGTGCCACCAGCAGAGCAGGGACAGGGTTCTATGAGCAGTTCTTC
j_call: TRBJ2-5; clone_size: few; v_call: TRBV19; cdr3_length: 15; d_call: TRBD2; cdr3_aa: CASSIRTSGGETQYF; cdr3_nt: TGTGCCAGTAGTATTAGGACTAGCGGGGGAGAGACCCAGTACTTC
j_call: TRBJ2-2; clone_size: few; v_call: TRBV6-2/TRBV6-3; cdr3_length: 16; d_call: TRBD2; cdr3_aa: CASRETAGVPTGELFF; cdr3_nt: TGTGCCAGCAGGGAAACAGCGGGGGTCCCCACCGGGGAGCTGTTTTTT
j_call: TRBJ1-2; clone_size: many; v_call: TRBV3-1; cdr3_length: 17; d_call: TRBD1; cdr3_aa: CASSQESAQGLPYGYTF; cdr3_nt: TGTGCCAGCAGCCAAGAATCGGCACAGGGGTTACCCTATGGCTACACCTTC
j_call: TRBJ2-7; clone_size: NA; v_call: TRBV19; cdr3_length: 13; d_call: TRBD2; cdr3_aa: CASRQTSAYEQYF; cdr3_nt: TGTGCCAGCCGACAAACTAGCGCCTACGAGCAGTACTTC
j_call: TRBJ1-1; clone_size: few; v_call: TRBV3-1; cdr3_length: 13; d_call: NA; cdr3_aa: CASGWGRNTEAFF; cdr3_nt: TGTGCCAGCGGGTGGGGCAGAAACACTGAAGCTTTCTTT
j_call: TRBJ2-7; clone_size: many; v_call: TRBV27; cdr3_length: 14; d_call: TRBD1; cdr3_aa: CASSTGTGAYEQYF; cdr3_nt: TGTGCCAGCAGTACCGGGACAGGGGCCTACGAGCAGTACTTC
j_call: TRBJ2-1; clone_size: many; v_call: TRBV7-2; cdr3_length: 12; d_call: NA; cdr3_aa: CASSLGGGEQFF; cdr3_nt: TGTGCCAGCAGCTTGGGGGGCGGTGAGCAGTTCTTC
j_call: TRBJ2-7; clone_size: NA; v_call: TRBV6-1; cdr3_length: 18; d_call: TRBD2; cdr3_aa: CASSRERTSGVLSYEQYF; cdr3_nt: TGTGCCAGCAGTCGTGAAAGGACTAGCGGGGTACTCTCCTACGAGCAGTACTTC
j_call: TRBJ2-5; clone_size: NA; v_call: TRBV20-1; cdr3_length: 16; d_call: TRBD1; cdr3_aa: CSARDSGTGPKETQYF; cdr3_nt: TGCAGTGCTAGAGATTCGGGGACAGGACCTAAAGAGACCCAGTACTTC
j_call: TRBJ1-2; clone_size: NA; v_call: TRBV6-6; cdr3_length: 13; d_call: NA; cdr3_aa: CASSFRGDYGYTF; cdr3_nt: TGTGCCAGCAGCTTCAGGGGAGACTATGGCTACACCTTC
j_call: TRBJ1-1; clone_size: few; v_call: TRBV28; cdr3_length: 15; d_call: NA; cdr3_aa: CASSSQKGRNTEAFF; cdr3_nt: TGTGCCAGCAGTTCCCAAAAGGGGAGGAACACTGAAGCTTTCTTT
j_call: TRBJ2-7; clone_size: few; v_call: TRBV10-3; cdr3_length: 13; d_call: TRBD2; cdr3_aa: CAISVGGYYEQYF; cdr3_nt: TGTGCCATCAGTGTGGGGGGGTACTACGAGCAGTACTTC
j_call: TRBJ1-2; clone_size: many; v_call: TRBV7-9; cdr3_length: 15; d_call: NA; cdr3_aa: CASSLGGGLNYGYTF; cdr3_nt: TGTGCCAGCAGCTTAGGAGGGGGGCTAAACTATGGCTACACCTTC
j_call: TRBJ1-5; clone_size: many; v_call: TRBV19; cdr3_length: 14; d_call: TRBD1; cdr3_aa: CASSMRGDSQPQHF; cdr3_nt: TGTGCCAGTAGTATGAGAGGGGACAGTCAGCCCCAGCATTTT
j_call: TRBJ2-1; clone_size: many; v_call: TRBV11-3; cdr3_length: 14; d_call: TRBD2; cdr3_aa: CASSSSGGHNEQFF; cdr3_nt: TGTGCCAGCAGCTCGAGCGGGGGCCACAATGAGCAGTTCTTC
j_call: TRBJ2-6; clone_size: many; v_call: TRBV6-1; cdr3_length: 17; d_call: NA; cdr3_aa: CASSEARGSSGANVLTF; cdr3_nt: TGTGCCAGCAGTGAAGCGCGTGGCAGCTCTGGGGCCAACGTCCTGACTTTC
j_call: TRBJ2-2; clone_size: many; v_call: TRBV5-4; cdr3_length: 16; d_call: NA; cdr3_aa: CASSFRTATNTGELFF; cdr3_nt: TGTGCCAGCAGCTTTCGAACCGCCACTAACACCGGGGAGCTGTTTTTT
j_call: TRBJ2-2; clone_size: few; v_call: TRBV11-2; cdr3_length: 15; d_call: NA; cdr3_aa: CASSLALGPIGELFF; cdr3_nt: TGTGCCAGCAGCTTAGCTTTGGGACCCATCGGGGAGCTGTTTTTT
j_call: TRBJ2-1; clone_size: NA; v_call: TRBV7-7; cdr3_length: 13; d_call: NA; cdr3_aa: CASSLGRNNEQFF; cdr3_nt: TGTGCTAGCAGCTTAGGACGGAACAATGAGCAGTTCTTC
j_call: TRBJ2-1; clone_size: many; v_call: TRBV6-4; cdr3_length: 14; d_call: NA; cdr3_aa: CASSDEGESNEQFF; cdr3_nt: TGTGCCAGCAGTGATGAGGGGGAATCCAATGAGCAGTTCTTC
j_call: TRBJ2-7; clone_size: many; v_call: TRBV6-5; cdr3_length: 14; d_call: TRBD1; cdr3_aa: CASSQDRGDYEQYF; cdr3_nt: TGTGCCAGCAGTCAGGACAGGGGGGACTACGAGCAGTACTTC
j_call: TRBJ2-4; clone_size: NA; v_call: TRBV12-3/TRBV12-4; cdr3_length: 17; d_call: TRBD1; cdr3_aa: CASRRDRGLRAKNIQYF; cdr3_nt: TGTGCCAGCAGGCGGGACAGGGGATTACGGGCCAAAAACATTCAGTACTTC
j_call: TRBJ2-2; clone_size: few; v_call: TRBV12-5; cdr3_length: 16; d_call: NA; cdr3_aa: CASGGEAATNTGELFF; cdr3_nt: TGTGCTAGTGGCGGGGAGGCGGCGACGAACACCGGGGAGCTGTTTTTT
j_call: TRBJ2-3; clone_size: NA; v_call: TRBV7-9; cdr3_length: 17; d_call: NA; cdr3_aa: CASRPPIRLGRTDTQYF; cdr3_nt: TGTGCCAGCAGGCCGCCCATCCGACTAGGTCGCACAGATACGCAGTATTTT
j_call: TRBJ1-1; clone_size: NA; v_call: TRBV11-2; cdr3_length: 12; d_call: NA; cdr3_aa: CASSLSQIEAFF; cdr3_nt: TGTGCCAGCAGCTTGAGTCAGATTGAAGCTTTCTTT
j_call: TRBJ2-7; clone_size: many; v_call: TRBV11-1; cdr3_length: 15; d_call: TRBD2; cdr3_aa: CASSLSRGTNYEQYF; cdr3_nt: TGTGCCAGCAGCTTGTCGCGGGGGACTAACTACGAGCAGTACTTC
j_call: TRBJ2-1; clone_size: many; v_call: TRBV5-1; cdr3_length: 18; d_call: TRBD2; cdr3_aa: CASSLPTWVAGSYNEQFF; cdr3_nt: TGCGCCAGCAGCTTGCCGACGTGGGTAGCGGGCTCCTACAATGAGCAGTTCTTC
j_call: TRBJ1-2; clone_size: many; v_call: TRBV7-2; cdr3_length: 15; d_call: NA; cdr3_aa: CASSLAGGAGYGYTF; cdr3_nt: TGTGCCAGCAGCTTAGCTGGCGGAGCGGGCTATGGCTACACCTTC
j_call: TRBJ2-2; clone_size: NA; v_call: TRBV4-3; cdr3_length: 17; d_call: NA; cdr3_aa: CASSQGRAGSNTGELFF; cdr3_nt: TGCGCCAGCAGCCAAGGGAGGGCAGGATCGAACACCGGGGAGCTGTTTTTT
j_call: TRBJ2-2; clone_size: medium-sized; v_call: TRBV5-1; cdr3_length: 15; d_call: NA; cdr3_aa: CASSLAAISSGELFF; cdr3_nt: TGCGCCAGCAGCTTGGCGGCGATCAGTTCCGGGGAGCTGTTTTTT
j_call: TRBJ2-1; clone_size: few; v_call: TRBV12-3/TRBV12-4; cdr3_length: 16; d_call: NA; cdr3_aa: CASSPIVGVSYNEQFF; cdr3_nt: TGTGCCAGCAGTCCGATCGTTGGGGTATCATACAATGAGCAGTTCTTC
j_call: TRBJ2-3; clone_size: few; v_call: TRBV28; cdr3_length: 15; d_call: TRBD1; cdr3_aa: CASSLPQGGTDTQYF; cdr3_nt: TGTGCCAGCAGCTTACCTCAGGGGGGCACAGATACGCAGTATTTT
j_call: TRBJ1-2; clone_size: few; v_call: TRBV27; cdr3_length: 15; d_call: NA; cdr3_aa: CASSLSAGAVYGYTF; cdr3_nt: TGTGCCAGCAGTTTATCGGCAGGCGCGGTCTATGGCTACACCTTC
j_call: TRBJ2-7; clone_size: NA; v_call: TRBV18; cdr3_length: 15; d_call: TRBD2; cdr3_aa: CASPPEAQRGGEQYF; cdr3_nt: TGTGCCAGCCCACCAGAGGCCCAGCGGGGCGGAGAGCAGTACTTC
j_call: TRBJ2-1; clone_size: many; v_call: TRBV7-2; cdr3_length: 16; d_call: TRBD1; cdr3_aa: CASSLAGTGMYNEQFF; cdr3_nt: TGTGCCAGCAGCTTAGCCGGGACAGGGATGTACAATGAGCAGTTCTTC
j_call: TRBJ2-3; clone_size: NA; v_call: TRBV6-5; cdr3_length: 15; d_call: TRBD2; cdr3_aa: CASRSGLAGTDTQYF; cdr3_nt: TGTGCCAGCCGTTCCGGACTAGCTGGCACAGATACGCAGTATTTT
j_call: TRBJ2-5; clone_size: NA; v_call: TRBV11-1; cdr3_length: 13; d_call: NA; cdr3_aa: CASSPGLQETQYF; cdr3_nt: TGTGCCAGCAGCCCGGGACTCCAAGAGACCCAGTACTTC
j_call: TRBJ2-1; clone_size: NA; v_call: TRBV29-1; cdr3_length: 14; d_call: TRBD2; cdr3_aa: CSVDQGGGGNEQFF; cdr3_nt: TGCAGCGTGGACCAGGGCGGCGGGGGAAATGAGCAGTTCTTC
j_call: TRBJ2-1; clone_size: NA; v_call: TRBV2; cdr3_length: 14; d_call: TRBD1; cdr3_aa: CASARDSNYNEQFF; cdr3_nt: TGTGCCAGCGCCCGGGACAGCAACTACAATGAGCAGTTCTTC
j_call: TRBJ1-1; clone_size: many; v_call: TRBV9; cdr3_length: 15; d_call: NA; cdr3_aa: CASSVDLRLNTEAFF; cdr3_nt: TGTGCCAGCAGCGTAGATCTCAGATTGAACACTGAAGCTTTCTTT
j_call: TRBJ2-7; clone_size: NA; v_call: TRBV5-1; cdr3_length: 14; d_call: NA; cdr3_aa: CASSPERQGYEQYF; cdr3_nt: TGCGCCAGCAGCCCGGAGAGGCAGGGCTACGAGCAGTACTTC
j_call: TRBJ1-2; clone_size: many; v_call: TRBV7-6; cdr3_length: 16; d_call: NA; cdr3_aa: CASSLEVQGTNYGYTF; cdr3_nt: TGTGCCAGCAGCTTAGAGGTACAGGGAACTAACTATGGCTACACCTTC
j_call: TRBJ2-2; clone_size: many; v_call: TRBV12-3/TRBV12-4; cdr3_length: 19; d_call: TRBD2; cdr3_aa: CASSFKGTSGGANTGELFF; cdr3_nt: TGTGCCAGCAGTTTCAAGGGGACTAGCGGGGGAGCGAACACCGGGGAGCTGTTTTTT
j_call: TRBJ1-6; clone_size: NA; v_call: TRBV30; cdr3_length: 12; d_call: NA; cdr3_aa: CASGTSGSPLHF; cdr3_nt: TGTGCCTCCGGGACATCGGGTTCACCCCTCCACTTT
j_call: TRBJ1-2; clone_size: few; v_call: TRBV7-9; cdr3_length: 15; d_call: NA; cdr3_aa: CASSLDGREGYGYTF; cdr3_nt: TGTGCCAGCAGCTTAGACGGCAGGGAGGGCTATGGCTACACCTTC
j_call: TRBJ1-5; clone_size: few; v_call: TRBV6-1; cdr3_length: 15; d_call: NA; cdr3_aa: CASSEVGVPNQPRHF; cdr3_nt: TGTGCCAGCAGTGAAGTTGGGGTCCCCAATCAGCCCCGGCATTTT
j_call: TRBJ2-7; clone_size: few; v_call: TRBV11-2; cdr3_length: 13; d_call: NA; cdr3_aa: CASSLAGFYEQYF; cdr3_nt: TGTGCCAGCAGCTTAGCAGGGTTCTACGAGCAGTACTTC